This T cell receptor (beta chain) came from a study of blood T cell repertoires in COVID-19. Study at large: Acute and convalescent COVID-19 specimens originated in the United States, Italy and Spain. T cells, B-cell-depleted T cells, or PBMCs provided the cDNA or gDNA that served as material.

Authors' processing steps: Reference gene primer amplification yielded estimated nucleated cell counts. The method was immunoSEQ multiplex PCR; TCRdb's version includes in-frame clones alone and lacks a portion of them. The D gene and trimming were derived from the DNA, and the V and J assignments and clone size from that table. The sample contains roughly 180,000 clones, around 87% of which appear only once. As for this clone: Other DNA sequences in this sample translate to the same CDR3.

Trimming took off 2 bases at V and 4 bases at J, with 6 bases between the two ends. The CDR3 totals 12 residues. Germline CDR1 GTSNPN, CDR2 SVGIG (reference sequence). This sequence originates from a man between 18 and 35 years old with acute or convalescent COVID-19. V is TRBV30 and J is TRBJ1-5, with TRBD1 as a possible D gene (5 bases). Sequencing input: peripheral blood. The CDR3 is CAWSRGNQPQHF. DNA for the CDR3: TGTGCCTGGAGTCGGGGGAATCAGCCCCAGCATTTT.